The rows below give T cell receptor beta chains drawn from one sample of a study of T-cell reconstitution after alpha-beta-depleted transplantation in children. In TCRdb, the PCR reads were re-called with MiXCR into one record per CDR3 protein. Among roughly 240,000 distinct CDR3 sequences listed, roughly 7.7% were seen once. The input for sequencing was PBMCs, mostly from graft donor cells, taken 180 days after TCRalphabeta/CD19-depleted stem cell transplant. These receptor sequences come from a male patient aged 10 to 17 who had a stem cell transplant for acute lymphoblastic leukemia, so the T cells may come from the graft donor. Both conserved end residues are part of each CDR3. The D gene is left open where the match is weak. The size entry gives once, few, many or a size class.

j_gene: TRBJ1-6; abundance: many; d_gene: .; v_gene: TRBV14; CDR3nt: TGTGCCAGCAGCCAGTTGAGCAGATCACCCCTCCACTTT; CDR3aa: CASSQLSRSPLHF
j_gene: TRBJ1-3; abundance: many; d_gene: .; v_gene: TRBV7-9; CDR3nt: TGTGCCAGCAGCTTAGAGAGACACCGCACTCAGGGAAACACCATATATTTT; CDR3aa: CASSLERHRTQGNTIYF
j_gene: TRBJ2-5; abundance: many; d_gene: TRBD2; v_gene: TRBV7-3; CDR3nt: TGTGCCAGCAGCCCGGTGGCGGGAGTTGCAGAGACCCAGTACTTC; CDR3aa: CASSPVAGVAETQYF
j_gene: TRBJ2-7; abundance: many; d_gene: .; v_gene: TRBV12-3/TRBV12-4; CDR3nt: TGTGCCAGCAGTTTGCTTCAATACGAGCAGTACTTC; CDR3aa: CASSLLQYEQYF
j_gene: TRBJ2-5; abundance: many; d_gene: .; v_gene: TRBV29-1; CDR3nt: TGCAGCGGGACGACGGCCGGGGGGACCCAGTACTTC; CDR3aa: CSGTTAGGTQYF
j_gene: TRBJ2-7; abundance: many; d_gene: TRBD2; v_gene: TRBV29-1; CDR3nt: TGCAGCGTTGTGGCCTGGACTAGCGGGGCTGGCCCCCTTGACGAGCAGTACTTC; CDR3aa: CSVVAWTSGAGPLDEQYF
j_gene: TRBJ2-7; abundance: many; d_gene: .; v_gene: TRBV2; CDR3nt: TGTGCCAGCACCAACTACGAGCAGTACTTC; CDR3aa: CASTNYEQYF
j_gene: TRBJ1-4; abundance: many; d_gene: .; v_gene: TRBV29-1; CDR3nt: TGCAGCGTTTACCTACAGGGCGCCCCTGAAAAACTGTTTTTT; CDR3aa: CSVYLQGAPEKLFF
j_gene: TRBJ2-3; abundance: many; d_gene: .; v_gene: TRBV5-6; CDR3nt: TGTGCCAGCAGCTTGAGACCAACCTCCACAGATACGCAGTATTTT; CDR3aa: CASSLRPTSTDTQYF
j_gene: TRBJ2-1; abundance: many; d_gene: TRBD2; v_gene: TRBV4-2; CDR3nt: TGTGCCAGCAGCCAACACGGGGGGAGCTCCTACAATGAGCAGTTCTTC; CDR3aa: CASSQHGGSSYNEQFF
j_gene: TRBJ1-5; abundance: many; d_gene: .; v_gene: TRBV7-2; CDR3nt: TGTGCCAGCAGCCCCCACAATAGCAATCAGCCCCAGCATTTT; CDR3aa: CASSPHNSNQPQHF
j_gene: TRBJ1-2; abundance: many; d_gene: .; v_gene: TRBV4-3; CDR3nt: TGCGCCAGCAGCCAAGGTACAGGGTACTATGGCTACACCTTC; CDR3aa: CASSQGTGYYGYTF
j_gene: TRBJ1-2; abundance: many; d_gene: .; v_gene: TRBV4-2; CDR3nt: TGTGCCAGCAGCCAAGAGGTCCGGGGTTTCCGGGGGCATAACTATGGCTACACCTTC; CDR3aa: CASSQEVRGFRGHNYGYTF
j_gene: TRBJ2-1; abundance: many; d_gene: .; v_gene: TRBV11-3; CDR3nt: TGTGCCAGCAGCTTAGAGACTACTACCAGTGAGCAGTTCTTC; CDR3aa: CASSLETTTSEQFF
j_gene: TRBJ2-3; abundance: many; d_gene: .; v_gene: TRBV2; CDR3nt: TGTGCCAGCAGTGGGGCAGATACGCAGTATTTT; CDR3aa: CASSGADTQYF
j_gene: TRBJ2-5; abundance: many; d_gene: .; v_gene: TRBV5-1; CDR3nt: TGCGCCAGCAGCTTGGGAACGTGGGGGTTCCAAGAGACCCAGTACTTC; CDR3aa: CASSLGTWGFQETQYF
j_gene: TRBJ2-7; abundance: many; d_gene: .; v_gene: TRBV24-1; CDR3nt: TGTGCCACCAGTGATTCCTCCCGGACCTACGAGCAGTACTTC; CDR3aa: CATSDSSRTYEQYF
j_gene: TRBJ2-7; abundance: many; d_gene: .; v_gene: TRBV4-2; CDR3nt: TGTGCCAGCAGCCAAGATGGACAACCTTCCTACGAGCAGTACTTC; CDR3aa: CASSQDGQPSYEQYF
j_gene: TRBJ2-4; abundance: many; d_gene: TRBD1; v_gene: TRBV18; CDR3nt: TGTGCCAGCTCTCCTGGACAGGGGGTGGAAAACATTCAGTACTTC; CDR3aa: CASSPGQGVENIQYF
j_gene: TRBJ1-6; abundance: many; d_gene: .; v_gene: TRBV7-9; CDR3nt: TGTGCCAGCAGCTTAGAGGGCGCGAATTCACCCCTCCACTTT; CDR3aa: CASSLEGANSPLHF
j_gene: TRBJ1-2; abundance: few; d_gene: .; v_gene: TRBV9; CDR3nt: TGTGCCAGCAGCGTAGCAGGGTTGGATGGCTACACCTTC; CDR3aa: CASSVAGLDGYTF
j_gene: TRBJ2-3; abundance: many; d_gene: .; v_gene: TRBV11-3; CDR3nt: TGTGCCAGCAGCTTCCGGATGGGGGATACGCAGTATTTT; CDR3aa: CASSFRMGDTQYF
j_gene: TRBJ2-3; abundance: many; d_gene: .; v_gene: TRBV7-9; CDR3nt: TGTGCCAGCAGCCCGGCCACAGATACGCAGTATTTT; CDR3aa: CASSPATDTQYF
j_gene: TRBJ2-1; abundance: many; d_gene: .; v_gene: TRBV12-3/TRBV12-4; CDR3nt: TGTGCCAGCAGTTTATTCCCCGGTTTGAATGAGCAGTTCTTC; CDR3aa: CASSLFPGLNEQFF
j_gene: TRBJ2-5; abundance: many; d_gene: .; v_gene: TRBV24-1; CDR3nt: TGTGCCACCAAGGCTCCGTGGGGGTACCAAGAGACCCAGTACTTC; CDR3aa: CATKAPWGYQETQYF
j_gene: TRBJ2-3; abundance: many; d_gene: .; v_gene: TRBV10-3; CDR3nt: TGTGCCATCAAAAGTGGCAGGGTCTCATCAATCGTGGATACGCAGTATTTT; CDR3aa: CAIKSGRVSSIVDTQYF
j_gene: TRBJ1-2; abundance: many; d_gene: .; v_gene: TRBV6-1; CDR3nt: TGTGCCAGCAAGGAGGACAGCAACTATGGCTACACCTTC; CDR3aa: CASKEDSNYGYTF
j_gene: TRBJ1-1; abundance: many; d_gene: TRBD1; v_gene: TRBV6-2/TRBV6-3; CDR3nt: TGTGCCAGCAGTTTAAATAGGGACAGGCATGAAGCTTTCTTT; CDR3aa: CASSLNRDRHEAFF